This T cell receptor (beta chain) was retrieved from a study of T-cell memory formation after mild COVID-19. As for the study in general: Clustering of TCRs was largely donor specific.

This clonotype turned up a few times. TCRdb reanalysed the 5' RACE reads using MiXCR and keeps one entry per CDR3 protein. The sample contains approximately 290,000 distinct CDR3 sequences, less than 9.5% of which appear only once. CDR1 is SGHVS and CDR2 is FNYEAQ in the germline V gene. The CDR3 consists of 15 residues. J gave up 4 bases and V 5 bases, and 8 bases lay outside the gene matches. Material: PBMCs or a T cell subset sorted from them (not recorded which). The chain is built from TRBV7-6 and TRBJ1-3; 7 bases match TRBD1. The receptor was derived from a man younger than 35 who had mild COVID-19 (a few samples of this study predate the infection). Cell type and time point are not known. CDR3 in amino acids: CASSITGVKGNTIYF. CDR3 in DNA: TGTGCCAGCAGCATAACAGGGGTTAAGGGAAACACCATATATTTT.